The 18 T cell receptor beta chains below were found in one sample sequenced in a study of T cell responses to AZD1222 COVID-19 vaccine. Clones were sequenced by immunoSEQ multiplex PCR, and TCRdb holds only the in-frame ones, with some missing. The repertoire holds approximately 260,000 clones, with just over 90% as singletons. The specimen was peripheral blood, collected on day 0 of AZD1222 vaccination. Source of these receptors: an adult in good health.

V gene TRBV7-8 combines with J gene TRBJ1-6; TRBD1 matches at 8 bases. V was pared by 2 bases and J by 12 bases, with 9 bases of the junction left unmatched. Germline loops: CDR1 SGHVS, CDR2 FQNEAQ. The CDR3 is 15 residues long. The CDR3 DNA reads as TGTGCCAGCAGCTTACGGAGGGGACAGGCATTACCCCTCCACTTT. Translated: CASSLRRGQALPLHF. Based on the CDR3 plus reference TRBV7-8 and TRBJ1-6, the full variable domain is GAGVSQSPRYKVAKRGQDVALRCDPISGHVSLFWYQQALGQGPEFLTYFQNEAQLDKSGLPSDRFFAERPEGSVSTLKIQRTQQEDSAVYLCASSLRRGQALPLHFGNGTRLTVT.

V and J are TRBV6-5 and TRBJ2-7; D is uncertain. Germline V gene data show CDR1 as MNHEY and CDR2 as SVGAGI. V was clipped by 5 bases and J by 3 bases, with 17 bases between them. The CDR3 loop spans 15 amino acids. The CDR3 coding sequence is TGTGCCAGCAGTCTCCAAGCCGCGGTTGTCTACGAGCAGTACTTC. Its protein is CASSLQAAVVYEQYF.

Concerning this clone itself: The junction and the germline gene differ at one end; a read error may be behind it. The chain has TRBV14 and TRBJ2-3; possibly TRBD2 for D (6 bases). Looked up from germline, CDR1 is SGHDN and CDR2 is FVKESK. This CDR3 spans 12 amino acids. The CDR3 is CASSQVGGPASF. CDR3 nucleotide sequence: TGTGCCAGCAGCCAAGTAGGAGGGCCCGCCAGTTTT. The full variable domain, in which reference TRBV14 and TRBJ2-3 provide the parts outside the CDR3, is EAGVTQFPSHSVIEKGQTVTLRCDPISGHDNLYWYRRVMGKEIKFLLHFVKESKQDESGMPNNRFLAERTGGTYSTLKVQPAELEDSGVYFCASSQVGGPASFGPGTRLTVL.

This sequence joins TRBV6-5 and TRBJ1-6; 9 bases line up with TRBD1. From germline, CDR1 is MNHEY and CDR2 SVGAGI. The CDR3 consists of 15 residues. V was clipped by 4 bases and J by 10 bases; unmatched bases: 8. The CDR3 nucleotides read TGTGCCAGCAGTTTCACGGGACAGGGAAGGTCACCCCTCCACTTT. Protein sequence: CASSFTGQGRSPLHF.

V gene TRBV6-1 combines with J gene TRBJ1-2, with D unresolved. The CDR3 runs to 15 residues. Trimming removed 5 bases at V and 3 bases at J, with 16 bases between. The V gene's germline CDR1 is MNHNS and CDR2 SASEGT. CDR3 amino acids: CASSRESNIDYGYTF. The CDR3 region has the DNA TGTGCCAGCAGTAGGGAGTCTAACATCGACTATGGCTACACCTTC.

The rearrangement joins TRBV28 to TRBJ1-5, with D tentatively TRBD1 (6 bases). The CDR3 extends over 14 amino acids. The V gene's germline CDR1 is MDHEN and CDR2 SYDVKM. V was trimmed by 6 bases and J by 3 bases, leaving 12 bases between them. The DNA of the CDR3 is TGTGCCAGCAGCCCGGGACAATTCAATCAGCCCCAGCATTTT. This translates into CASSPGQFNQPQHF. Variable domain in full (rest from reference TRBV28 and TRBJ1-5): DVKVTQSSRYLVKRTGEKVFLECVQDMDHENMFWYRQDPGLGLRLIYFSYDVKMKEKGDIPEGYSVSREKKERFSLILESASTNQTSMYLCASSPGQFNQPQHFGDGTRLSIL.

Only one count was recorded for this clone. The chain is built from TRBV25-1 and TRBJ2-7, with D tentatively TRBD1 (5 bases). V lost 4 bases to trimming and J lost 9 bases, with 10 bases between them. Germline lookup yields CDR1 MGHDK and CDR2 SYGVNS. This CDR3 is built from 11 residues. Here the CDR3 DNA reads TGTGCCAGCAGTGTCAGGGCCCGGCAGTACTTC. Protein: CASSVRARQYF.

The rearrangement uses TRBV29-1 and TRBJ2-3; possible D gene TRBD2, 6 bases. Germline V lookup: CDR1 SQVTM, CDR2 ANQGSEA. V lost 6 bases and J 2 bases, leaving 18 bases between the germline ends. The CDR3 loop spans 15 amino acids. CDR3 protein: CSVGLRDSFTDTQYF. Written as DNA, the CDR3 is TGCAGCGTGGGGCTTCGGGACTCCTTCACAGATACGCAGTATTTT.

V gene TRBV5-1 combines with J gene TRBJ1-2; possible D gene TRBD1, 5 bases. The CDR3 totals 15 residues. Trimming shortened V by 3 bases and J by 2 bases, and 14 bases separated the two germline ends. CDR1 is SGHRS, CDR2 YFSETQ, per germline. This chain's CDR3 is CASSSSGTGNYGYTF. The CDR3 DNA sequence: TGCGCCAGCAGCTCCTCGGGGACCGGCAACTATGGCTACACCTTC.

This rearrangement joins TRBV29-1 to TRBJ2-1, with D uncertain. The CDR3 contains 12 residues. V lost 7 bases, J lost 6 bases, and 13 bases lay in between. Germline assignment: CDR1 SQVTM and CDR2 ANQGSEA. CDR3 loop: CSGRMSLNEQFF. The CDR3, as DNA: TGCAGCGGCCGAATGTCCCTCAATGAGCAGTTCTTC.

The chain couples TRBV11-2 to TRBJ2-1; D not resolved. Per the germline V gene, CDR1 is SGHAT and CDR2 is FQNNGV. Trimming took off 0 bases at V and 1 base at J, with 7 bases between the two ends. This CDR3 comprises 15 residues. The CDR3 bases are TGTGCCAGCAGCTTAGATCTGGGGTCCTACAATGAGCAGTTCTTC. Protein: CASSLDLGSYNEQFF.

The chain employs TRBV11-1 and TRBJ1-3; maybe TRBD1 (6 bases). The germline V gene has CDR1 SGHAT and CDR2 FQDESV (reference sequence). Trimming cost V 5 bases and J 0 bases, with 14 bases left between them. This CDR3 has 16 residues. CDR3 in amino acids: CASSTPTGDSGNTIYF. As DNA, the CDR3 is TGTGCCAGCAGCACCCCGACAGGCGACTCTGGAAACACCATATATTTT.

Written as DNA, the CDR3 is TGTGCCAGCACCTCCAGCGTGGCCGCAGATACGCAGTATTTT. Translating gives CASTSSVAADTQYF. V and J are TRBV9 and TRBJ2-3; D unclear. The CDR3 length is 14 residues. CDR1 and CDR2 from the germline V gene are SGDLS and YYNGEE. The V end lost 6 bases, the J end lost 4 bases, and 15 bases lay between the germline ends. The variable domain in full, completed from reference TRBV9 and TRBJ2-3, reads DSGVTQTPKHLITATGQRVTLRCSPRSGDLSVYWYQQSLDQGLQFLIQYYNGEERAKGNILERFSAQQFPDLHSELNLSSLELGDSALYFCASTSSVAADTQYFGPGTRLTVL.

The chain has TRBV12-3 or TRBV12-4 and TRBJ2-7; unclear D gene. This CDR3 comprises 13 residues. V shed 5 bases and J shed 3 bases, with 11 bases lying between them. The CDR3 DNA sequence: TGTGCCAGCAGTGCGCTGGCCTACTACGAGCAGTACTTC. This translates into CASSALAYYEQYF.

This sequence joins TRBV28 and TRBJ2-7, with D perhaps TRBD1 (6 bases). The CDR3 is 17 residues long. V gave up 3 bases and J gave up 0 bases, with 18 bases separating them. CDR1 is MDHEN, CDR2 SYDVKM, per germline. The CDR3 DNA follows: TGTGCCAGCAGTTTTCCCTTCCGGGACATATTCTCCTACGAGCAGTACTTC. It yields the protein CASSFPFRDIFSYEQYF.

This chain uses TRBV6-2 or TRBV6-3 with TRBJ2-2; the match to TRBD1 covers 9 bases. Germline V gene sequence: CDR1 MNHEY, CDR2 SVGEGT. This CDR3 contains 16 residues. V was clipped by 4 bases and J by 2 bases; unmatched bases: 5. The CDR3 DNA reads TGTGCCAGCAGTTTAGGACAGGGGCTCAACACCGGGGAGCTGTTTTTT. This codes for CASSLGQGLNTGELFF.

This sequence joins TRBV27 and TRBJ2-7; D gene ambiguous. Germline CDR1 MNHEY, CDR2 SMNVEV (reference sequence). The CDR3 has 14 residues. The V and J ends lost 6 bases and 0 bases respectively, with 12 bases between them. The CDR3 DNA sequence: TGTGCCAGCAGCATCGCAAGGAGCTCCTACGAGCAGTACTTC. This gives the protein CASSIARSSYEQYF.

The chain combines TRBV10-3 with TRBJ1-1; no firm D call. Germline values: CDR1 ENHRY, CDR2 SYGVKD. CDR3 size: 13 residues. V was cut by 0 bases and J by 7 bases, with 9 bases left in between. CDR3 loop: CAISESSPGEAFF. CDR3 in DNA: TGTGCCATCAGTGAGTCATCGCCAGGTGAAGCTTTCTTT.